This T cell receptor (beta chain) was obtained from a study of blood T cell repertoires in COVID-19. The CDR3 has 16 residues. Germline-derived CDR1 and CDR2 are SGHVS and FNYEAQ. J gave up 5 bases and V 1 base, and 7 bases lay outside the gene matches. Sequencing was performed with immunoSEQ multiplex PCR; in TCRdb, only in-frame clones are kept and a portion is missing. The repertoire holds around 120,000 clones, with approximately 87% as singletons. The chain has TRBV7-6 and TRBJ2-3; 9 bases map to TRBD2. The sequencing sample was made of peripheral blood. The sequence came from a man aged 25 to 40 with acute or convalescent COVID-19. CDR3 residues: CASSLGGRGIGDTQYF. In nucleotides, the CDR3 is TGTGCCAGCAGCTTAGGCGGGAGGGGAATTGGAGATACGCAGTATTTT.